The rows below give T cell receptor beta chains drawn from one sample of a study of blood T cell repertoires in COVID-19. Produced via immunoSEQ multiplex PCR; TCRdb's table is partial and in-frame only. The data contain roughly 400,000 clones, about 90% of them singletons. Sequenced sample: PBMCs or T cells enriched from blood (not recorded which). The receptors come from a man younger than 35 who had recovered from COVID-19. Both conserved end residues are part of each CDR3. A D gene is named only where the DNA matches it firmly. Clone size is not always given. Where it is, it says once, few, many or a class for expanded clones.

clone_size: .
v_call: TRBV5-8
j_call: TRBJ2-7
d_call: .
cdr3_length: 16
cdr3_aa: CASSYTGAGRYYEQYF
cdr3_nt: TGTGCCAGCAGTTATACAGGGGCGGGACGGTACTACGAGCAGTACTTC

clone_size: few
v_call: TRBV7-9
j_call: TRBJ2-7
d_call: .
cdr3_length: 15
cdr3_aa: CASSFGKTVLGEQYF
cdr3_nt: TGTGCCAGCAGCTTCGGAAAGACTGTTTTGGGCGAGCAGTACTTC

clone_size: .
v_call: TRBV7-3
j_call: TRBJ2-1
d_call: TRBD1
cdr3_length: 14
cdr3_aa: CASSSQGGYNEQFF
cdr3_nt: TGTGCCAGCAGCTCACAGGGGGGATACAATGAGCAGTTCTTC

clone_size: .
v_call: TRBV18
j_call: TRBJ2-4
d_call: TRBD2
cdr3_length: 20
cdr3_aa: CASSSYRTGGRLGAKNIQYF
cdr3_nt: TGTGCCAGCTCATCATACAGGACGGGGGGTCGGTTAGGAGCCAAAAACATTCAGTACTTC

clone_size: few
v_call: TRBV7-9
j_call: TRBJ2-1
d_call: TRBD2
cdr3_length: 15
cdr3_aa: CASSRLAGGRDEQFF
cdr3_nt: TGTGCCAGCAGCCGACTAGCGGGAGGGAGAGATGAGCAGTTCTTC

clone_size: .
v_call: TRBV19
j_call: TRBJ2-5
d_call: .
cdr3_length: 13
cdr3_aa: CASSRGGQETQYF
cdr3_nt: TGTGCCAGTAGTAGAGGGGGCCAAGAGACCCAGTACTTC

clone_size: .
v_call: TRBV7-9
j_call: TRBJ2-7
d_call: .
cdr3_length: 15
cdr3_aa: CASSSPLAGAYEQYF
cdr3_nt: TGTGCCAGCAGCTCACCCCTCGCAGGGGCCTACGAGCAGTACTTC

clone_size: .
v_call: TRBV7-3
j_call: TRBJ2-1
d_call: .
cdr3_length: 13
cdr3_aa: CASSLTSSVEQFF
cdr3_nt: TGTGCCAGCAGCTTAACGTCTAGCGTCGAGCAGTTCTTC

clone_size: .
v_call: TRBV29-1
j_call: TRBJ1-2
d_call: TRBD1
cdr3_length: 12
cdr3_aa: CSVDGQGDGYTF
cdr3_nt: TGCAGCGTTGACGGACAGGGGGATGGCTACACCTTC

clone_size: .
v_call: TRBV7-8
j_call: TRBJ1-1
d_call: .
cdr3_length: 15
cdr3_aa: CASSSTGNSNTEAFF
cdr3_nt: TGTGCCAGCAGCTCAACAGGGAATTCGAACACTGAAGCTTTCTTT

clone_size: .
v_call: TRBV7-6
j_call: TRBJ1-4
d_call: .
cdr3_length: 15
cdr3_aa: CASSLESGLNEKLFF
cdr3_nt: TGTGCCAGCAGCTTAGAGTCAGGACTTAATGAAAAACTGTTTTTT

clone_size: once
v_call: TRBV24-1
j_call: TRBJ2-1
d_call: TRBD2
cdr3_length: 15
cdr3_aa: CATSERLAGGNEQFF
cdr3_nt: TGTGCCACCAGTGAACGACTAGCGGGAGGAAATGAGCAGTTCTTC

clone_size: .
v_call: TRBV7-2
j_call: TRBJ2-5
d_call: TRBD1
cdr3_length: 16
cdr3_aa: CASSPGTGSPGETQYF
cdr3_nt: TGTGCCAGCAGCCCTGGGACAGGATCGCCGGGAGAGACCCAGTACTTC

clone_size: .
v_call: TRBV9
j_call: TRBJ2-2
d_call: .
cdr3_length: 16
cdr3_aa: CASSPGRGANTGELFF
cdr3_nt: TGTGCCAGCAGCCCAGGCAGGGGAGCGAACACCGGGGAGCTGTTTTTT